This T cell receptor beta chain stems from a study of T cells in Graves' hyperthyroidism and ophthalmopathy. The germline V gene has CDR1 GTSNPN and CDR2 SVGIG (reference sequence). This CDR3 region has 12 residues. V lost 5 bases to trimming and J lost 11 bases, with 18 bases between them. Broader study findings: Ophthalmopathy was separated from stable hyperthyroidism by a 13 V-J model. In blood, most of the thyroid clonotypes expanded above 0.001 were also present.

Absent ophthalmopathy progression within 18 months defined stable Graves' hyperthyroidism. Amplification yielded TCR beta CDR3 regions, with RNA transcripts as the source. Initially, a first-round RT-PCR of the TCR CDR3 employed the HTBI primer set. TCRdb itself ran the multiplex PCR reads through MiXCR, one entry per CDR3 protein. The repertoire consists of about 720,000 distinct CDR3 sequences, with around 17% occurring once and the leading ten covering around 7.7%. This clonotype has ten or more counts. Its matching antigen is unknown. The chain combines TRBV30 with TRBJ1-1, with D perhaps TRBD1 (6 bases). The TCR comes from a man aged 18 to 30 with Graves' hyperthyroidism. Specimen: blood. The CDR3 DNA is TGTGCCTGGGGACCGGGACAACGAGACGCTTTCTTT. Its translation is CAWGPGQRDAFF.